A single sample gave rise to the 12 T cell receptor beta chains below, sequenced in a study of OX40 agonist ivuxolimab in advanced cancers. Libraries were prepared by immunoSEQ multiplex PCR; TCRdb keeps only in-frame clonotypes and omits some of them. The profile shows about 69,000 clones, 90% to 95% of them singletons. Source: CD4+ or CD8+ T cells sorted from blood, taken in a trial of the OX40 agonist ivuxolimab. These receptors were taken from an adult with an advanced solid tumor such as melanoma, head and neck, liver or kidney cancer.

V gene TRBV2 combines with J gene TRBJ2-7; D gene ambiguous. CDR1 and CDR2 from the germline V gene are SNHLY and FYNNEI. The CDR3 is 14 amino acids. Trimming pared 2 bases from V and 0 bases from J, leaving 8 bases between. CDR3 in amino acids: CASSESSSSYEQYF. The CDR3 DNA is TGTGCCAGCAGTGAATCTTCAAGCTCCTACGAGCAGTACTTC. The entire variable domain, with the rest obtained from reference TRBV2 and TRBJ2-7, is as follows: EPEVTQTPSHQVTQMGQEVILRCVPISNHLYFYWYRQILGQKVEFLVSFYNNEISEKSEIFDDQFSVERPDGSNFTLKIRSTKLEDSAMYFCASSESSSSYEQYFGPGTRLTVT.

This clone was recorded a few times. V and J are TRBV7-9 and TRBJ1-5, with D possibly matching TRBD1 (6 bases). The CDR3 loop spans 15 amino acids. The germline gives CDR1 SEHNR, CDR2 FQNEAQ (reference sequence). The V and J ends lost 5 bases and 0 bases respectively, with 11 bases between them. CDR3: CASSTGFGSNQPQHF. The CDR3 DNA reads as TGTGCCAGCAGCACAGGGTTCGGTAGCAATCAGCCCCAGCATTTT.

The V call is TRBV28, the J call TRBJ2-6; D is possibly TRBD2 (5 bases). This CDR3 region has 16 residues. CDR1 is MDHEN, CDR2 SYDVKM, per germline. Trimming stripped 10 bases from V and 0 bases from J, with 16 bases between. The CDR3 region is CAIWSGGGSGANVLTF. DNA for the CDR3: TGTGCCATCTGGAGTGGAGGTGGCTCTGGGGCCAACGTCCTGACTTTC. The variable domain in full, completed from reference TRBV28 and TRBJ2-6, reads DVKVTQSSRYLVKRTGEKVFLECVQDMDHENMFWYRQDPGLGLRLIYFSYDVKMKEKGDIPEGYSVSREKKERFSLILESASTNQTSMYLCAIWSGGGSGANVLTFGAGSRLTVL.

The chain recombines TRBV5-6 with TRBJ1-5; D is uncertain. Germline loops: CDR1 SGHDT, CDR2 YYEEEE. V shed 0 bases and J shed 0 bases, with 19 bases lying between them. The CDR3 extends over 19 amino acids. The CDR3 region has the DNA TGTGCCAGCAGCTTGGGGCCCCCCATATTACAGCATAGCAATCAGCCCCAGCATTTT. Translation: CASSLGPPILQHSNQPQHF.

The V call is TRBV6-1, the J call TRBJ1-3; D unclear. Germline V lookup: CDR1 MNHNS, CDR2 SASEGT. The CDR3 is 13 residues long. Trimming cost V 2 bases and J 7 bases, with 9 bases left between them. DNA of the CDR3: TGTGCCAGCAGTGAATGGCTGGGGAACACCATATATTTT. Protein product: CASSEWLGNTIYF.

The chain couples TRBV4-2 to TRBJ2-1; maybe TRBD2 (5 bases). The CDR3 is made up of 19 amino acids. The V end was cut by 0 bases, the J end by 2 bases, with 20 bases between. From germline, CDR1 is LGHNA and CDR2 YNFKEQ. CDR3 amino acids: CASSQERANYGVPYNEQFF. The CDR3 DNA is TGTGCCAGCAGCCAAGAGAGGGCCAATTATGGCGTCCCCTACAATGAGCAGTTCTTC.

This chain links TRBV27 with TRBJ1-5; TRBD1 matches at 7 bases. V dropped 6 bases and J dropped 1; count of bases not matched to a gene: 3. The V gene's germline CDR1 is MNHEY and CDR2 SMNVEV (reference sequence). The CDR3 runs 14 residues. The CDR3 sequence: CASSHRGSNQPQHF. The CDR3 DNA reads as TGTGCCAGCAGCCACAGGGGAAGCAATCAGCCCCAGCATTTT.

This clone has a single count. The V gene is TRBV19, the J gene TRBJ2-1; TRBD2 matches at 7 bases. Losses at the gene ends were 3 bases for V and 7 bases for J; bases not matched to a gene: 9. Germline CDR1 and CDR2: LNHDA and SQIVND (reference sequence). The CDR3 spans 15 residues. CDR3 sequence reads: CASSIGSGAPNEQFF. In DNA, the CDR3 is TGTGCCAGTAGTATTGGGAGCGGGGCACCGAATGAGCAGTTCTTC. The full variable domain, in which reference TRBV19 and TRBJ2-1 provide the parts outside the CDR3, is DGGITQSPKYLFRKEGQNVTLSCEQNLNHDAMYWYRQDPGQGLRLIYYSQIVNDFQKGDIAEGYSVSREKKESFPLTVTSAQKNPTAFYLCASSIGSGAPNEQFFGPGTRLTVL.

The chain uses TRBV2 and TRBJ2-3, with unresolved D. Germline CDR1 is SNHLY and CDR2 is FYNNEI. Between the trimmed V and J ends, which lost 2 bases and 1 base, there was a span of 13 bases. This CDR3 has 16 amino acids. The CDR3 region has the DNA TGTGCCAGCAGTGAATTGTGGGCTAAAGGCACAGATACGCAGTATTTT. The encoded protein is CASSELWAKGTDTQYF.

The CDR3 DNA sequence: TGTGCCACCAGAGACGTCCAGGACGAGCAGTACTTC. Its protein is CATRDVQDEQYF. V usage is TRBV15 and J usage is TRBJ2-7; unclear D gene. V lost 6 bases and J 5 bases, leaving 11 bases between the germline ends. The CDR3 is 12 residues long. The germline gives CDR1 LNHNV, CDR2 YYDKDF (reference sequence).

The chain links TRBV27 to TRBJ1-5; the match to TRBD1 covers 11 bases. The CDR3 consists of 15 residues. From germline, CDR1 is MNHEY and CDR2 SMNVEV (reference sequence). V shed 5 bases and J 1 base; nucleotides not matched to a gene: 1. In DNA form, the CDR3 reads TGTGCCAGCAGTAGGACAGGGGGCAGCAATCAGCCCCAGCATTTT. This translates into CASSRTGGSNQPQHF.

The CDR3 nucleotides read TGTGCCAGCAGCCTTGGCATAGCGGGAGGGCCCTACGAGCAGTACTTC. Its translation: CASSLGIAGGPYEQYF. The chain carries TRBV4-2 and TRBJ2-7; 11 bases are shared with TRBD2. The CDR3 extends over 16 amino acids. CDR1 and CDR2 from the germline V gene are LGHNA and YNFKEQ. Unmatched junction bases numbered 7, after V lost 4 bases and J lost 2 bases.